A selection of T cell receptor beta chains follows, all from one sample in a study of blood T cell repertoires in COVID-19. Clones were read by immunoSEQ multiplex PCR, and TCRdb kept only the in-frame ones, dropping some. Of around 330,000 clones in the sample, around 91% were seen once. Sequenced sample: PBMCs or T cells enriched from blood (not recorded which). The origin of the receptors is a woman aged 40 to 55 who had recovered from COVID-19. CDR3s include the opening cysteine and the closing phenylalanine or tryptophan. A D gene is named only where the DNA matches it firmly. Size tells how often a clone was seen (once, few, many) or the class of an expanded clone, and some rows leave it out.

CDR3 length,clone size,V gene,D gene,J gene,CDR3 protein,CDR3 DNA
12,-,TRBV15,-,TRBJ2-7,CATSTTGSEQYF,TGTGCCACGTCGACAACAGGGAGCGAGCAGTACTTC
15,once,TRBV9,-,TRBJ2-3,CASSRDSSSTDTQYF,TGTGCCAGCAGCCGTGACAGTTCTAGCACAGATACGCAGTATTTT
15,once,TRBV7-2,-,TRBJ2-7,CASSLDPGHSYEQYF,TGTGCCAGCAGCTTAGATCCAGGTCACTCCTACGAGCAGTACTTC
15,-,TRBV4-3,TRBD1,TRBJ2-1,CASSQSTGQGYEQFF,TGCGCCAGCAGCCAGAGTACGGGACAGGGGTATGAGCAGTTCTTC
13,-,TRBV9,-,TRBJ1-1,CASSVGDGTEAFF,TGTGCCAGCAGCGTAGGCGATGGCACTGAAGCTTTCTTT
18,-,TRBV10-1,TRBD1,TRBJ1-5,CASSYRDRGPYSNQPQHF,TGCGCCAGCAGTTACCGGGACAGGGGGCCTTATAGCAATCAGCCCCAGCATTTT
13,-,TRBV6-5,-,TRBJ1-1,CASSPRQVTEAFF,TGTGCCAGCAGTCCGCGACAGGTCACTGAAGCTTTCTTT
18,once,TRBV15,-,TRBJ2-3,CATSREKRLGLSTDTQYF,TGTGCCACCAGCAGAGAAAAGCGGCTAGGACTCAGCACAGATACGCAGTATTTT
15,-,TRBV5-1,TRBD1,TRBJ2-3,CASSEPGQGADTQYF,TGCGCCAGCAGCGAACCGGGACAGGGAGCAGATACGCAGTATTTT
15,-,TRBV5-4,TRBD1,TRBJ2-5,CASSWLRGQGETQYF,TGTGCCAGCAGCTGGTTGAGGGGACAGGGAGAGACCCAGTACTTC
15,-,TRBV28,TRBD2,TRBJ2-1,CASNIAGAARNEQFF,TGTGCCAGCAATATAGCGGGGGCCGCTCGGAATGAGCAGTTCTTC
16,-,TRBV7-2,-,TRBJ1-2,CASSQAMGYPNYGYTF,TGTGCCAGCAGCCAGGCCATGGGCTACCCTAACTATGGCTACACCTTC
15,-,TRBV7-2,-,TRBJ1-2,CASSLRVGVNYGYTF,TGTGCCAGCAGCTTAAGGGTAGGGGTGAACTATGGCTACACCTTC
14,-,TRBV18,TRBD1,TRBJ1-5,CASSPTGIDQPQHF,TGTGCCAGCTCACCGACAGGGATCGATCAGCCCCAGCATTTT
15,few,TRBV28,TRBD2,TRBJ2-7,CASSRTSGATYEQYF,TGTGCCAGCAGCCGGACTAGCGGGGCCACCTACGAGCAGTACTTC
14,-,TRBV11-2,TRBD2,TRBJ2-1,CASFRALAGEGQFF,TGTGCCAGCTTCAGGGCGTTGGCGGGGGAGGGGCAGTTCTTC
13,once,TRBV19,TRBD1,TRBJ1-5,CASTLEGGQPQHF,TGTGCCAGTACCCTGGAAGGGGGCCAGCCCCAGCATTTT
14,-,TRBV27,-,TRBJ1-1,CASSFHSSDTEAFF,TGTGCCAGCAGTTTCCATTCCTCAGACACTGAAGCTTTCTTT
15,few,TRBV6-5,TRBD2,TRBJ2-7,CASSTLRGGRSEQYF,TGTGCCAGCAGTACCCTAAGGGGCGGGAGGTCCGAGCAGTACTTC
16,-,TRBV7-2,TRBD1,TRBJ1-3,CASSLAGTGPGNTIYF,TGTGCCAGCAGCTTAGCCGGGACAGGTCCGGGAAACACCATATATTTT
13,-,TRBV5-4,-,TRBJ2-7,CASSSTGVVEQYF,TGTGCCAGCAGCTCCACGGGAGTAGTCGAGCAGTACTTT
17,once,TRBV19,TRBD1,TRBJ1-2,CASSIAGTGMVGDGYTF,TGTGCCAGTAGTATAGCGGGGACAGGGATGGTGGGTGATGGCTACACCTTC
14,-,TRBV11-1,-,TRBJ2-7,CASSLAPGYYEQYF,TGTGCCAGCAGCTTAGCTCCGGGATACTACGAGCAGTACTTC
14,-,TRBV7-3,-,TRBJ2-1,CASSLSGAYNEQFF,TGTGCCAGCAGCTTATCAGGGGCCTACAATGAGCAGTTCTTC
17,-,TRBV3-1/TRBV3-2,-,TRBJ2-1,CASSQEAGLSSYNEQFF,TGTGCCAGCAGCCAAGAAGCCGGACTCAGCTCCTACAATGAGCAGTTCTTC
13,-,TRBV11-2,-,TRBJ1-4,CASSLRYTEKLFF,TGTGCCAGCAGCCTGCGGTACACCGAAAAACTGTTTTTT
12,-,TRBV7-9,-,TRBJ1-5,CASSYGDQPQHF,TGTGCCAGCAGCTATGGAGATCAGCCCCAGCATTTT
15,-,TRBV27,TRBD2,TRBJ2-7,CASSLTGGSSYEQYF,TGTGCCAGCAGTTTGACGGGGGGGAGCTCCTACGAGCAGTACTTC
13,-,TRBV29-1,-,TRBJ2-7,CSVALESTYEQYF,TGCAGCGTGGCCCTAGAGAGTACCTACGAGCAGTACTTC
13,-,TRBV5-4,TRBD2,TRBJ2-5,CASSLPGGETQYF,TGTGCCAGCAGCTTGCCGGGGGGGGAGACCCAGTACTTC
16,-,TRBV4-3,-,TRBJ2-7,CASSQMATPTSYEQYF,TGCGCCAGCAGCCAAATGGCCACACCCACCTCCTACGAGCAGTACTTC
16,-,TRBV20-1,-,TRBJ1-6,CSASIRYEGSNSPLHF,TGCAGTGCTAGTATCCGGTACGAGGGATCAAATTCACCCCTCCACTTT
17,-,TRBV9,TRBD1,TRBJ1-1,CASSPTTGGGLNTEAFF,TGTGCCAGCAGCCCCACCACAGGGGGAGGATTGAACACTGAAGCTTTCTTT
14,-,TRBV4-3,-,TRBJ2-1,CASSQDRIYNEQFF,TGCGCCAGCAGCCAAGACAGGATTTACAATGAGCAGTTCTTC
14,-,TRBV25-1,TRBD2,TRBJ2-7,CASSGTSGGYEQYF,TGTGCCAGCAGTGGGACTAGCGGGGGCTACGAGCAGTACTTC
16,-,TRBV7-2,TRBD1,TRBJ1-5,CASSSRGRGNNQPQHF,TGTGCCAGCAGCTCAAGGGGGCGAGGTAACAATCAGCCCCAGCATTTT
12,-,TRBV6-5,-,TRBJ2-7,CASRTPSYEQYF,TGTGCCAGCAGGACTCCCTCCTACGAGCAGTACTTC
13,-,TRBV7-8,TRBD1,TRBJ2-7,CASSVGTGTEQYF,TGTGCCAGCAGCGTAGGGACAGGGACCGAGCAGTACTTC
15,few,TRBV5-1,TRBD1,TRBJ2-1,CASSFTDRDYNEQFF,TGCGCCAGCAGCTTTACGGACAGGGACTACAATGAGCAGTTCTTC
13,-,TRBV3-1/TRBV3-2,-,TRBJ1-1,CASSQTVNTEAFF,TGTGCCAGCAGCCAAACAGTAAACACTGAAGCTTTCTTT